This T cell receptor (beta chain) was captured by sequencing in a study of cytomegalovirus exposure and HLA in healthy donors. With 60 Vbeta and 13 Jbeta primers, the PCR was carried out. The protocol was immunoSEQ multiplex PCR, while the TCRdb copy is restricted to in-frame clones and leaves out a portion. This sample yields 150,000 to 200,000 clones, of which roughly 77% are seen a single time; about 8% belongs to the top ten. CDR1 and CDR2 (germline): SNHLY, FYNNEI. The CDR3 runs to 17 residues. Losses at the gene ends were 6 bases for V and 2 bases for J; bases not matched to a gene: 7. The chain couples TRBV2 to TRBJ2-6; 10 bases fit TRBD1. Material for sequencing was PBMCs. This sequence was found in a woman between 40 and 55 years old in good health and CMV-seropositive. The CDR3 region is CASRADRGWAGANVLTF. The CDR3 nucleotides read TGTGCCAGCAGGGCGGACAGGGGGTGGGCTGGGGCCAACGTCCTGACTTTC.